The rows below give T cell receptor beta chains drawn from one sample of a study of T-cell reconstitution after alpha-beta-depleted transplantation in children. MiXCR, run by TCRdb on the PCR reads, gives a single entry per CDR3 protein. The sample comprises approximately 490,000 distinct CDR3 sequences, under 12% of which are singletons, and roughly 2% rests with the top ten. This specimen consisted of PBMCs, obtained before TCRalphabeta/CD19-depleted stem cell transplant. These receptors were obtained from a child under 10 years old with inherited bone marrow failure, due to receive a stem cell transplant. CDR3s include the opening cysteine and the closing phenylalanine or tryptophan. The D gene is left open where the match is weak. The listing skips clone size in some rows; elsewhere it reads once, few, many or a size class.

cdr3_length: 16; j_call: TRBJ2-7; d_call: TRBD2; clone_size: many; v_call: TRBV7-6; cdr3_nt: TGTGCCAGCAGCCGAGGTGCGGGGGGGTCCTCCTACGAGCAGTACTTC; cdr3_aa: CASSRGAGGSSYEQYF
cdr3_length: 14; j_call: TRBJ2-1; d_call: TRBD2; clone_size: .; v_call: TRBV20-1; cdr3_nt: TGCAGTGTTCCGAGACTAGCGGGCGTCAATGAGCAGTTCTTC; cdr3_aa: CSVPRLAGVNEQFF
cdr3_length: 15; j_call: TRBJ1-1; d_call: .; clone_size: few; v_call: TRBV5-6; cdr3_nt: TGTGCCAGCAGCTCCCCCGGGAAGTTCCCGGATGAAGCTTTCTTT; cdr3_aa: CASSSPGKFPDEAFF
cdr3_length: 16; j_call: TRBJ2-3; d_call: TRBD2; clone_size: .; v_call: TRBV28; cdr3_nt: TGTGCCAGCAGTTTATGGGGCGGGAGCCCGATCCATACGCAGTATTTT; cdr3_aa: CASSLWGGSPIHTQYF
cdr3_length: 15; j_call: TRBJ2-5; d_call: TRBD1; clone_size: many; v_call: TRBV24-1; cdr3_nt: TGTGCCACCAGTGATTGGGGCAGGGGGCAAGAGACCCAGTACTTC; cdr3_aa: CATSDWGRGQETQYF
cdr3_length: 16; j_call: TRBJ2-7; d_call: TRBD1; clone_size: few; v_call: TRBV2; cdr3_nt: TGTGCCAGCTCTCGCTCGACCGGGACAGGATACTACGAGCAGTACTTC; cdr3_aa: CASSRSTGTGYYEQYF
cdr3_length: 15; j_call: TRBJ2-2; d_call: .; clone_size: many; v_call: TRBV2; cdr3_nt: TGTGCCAGCAGTGAATTGGACTGGGCGGCCGGGGAGCTGTTTTTT; cdr3_aa: CASSELDWAAGELFF
cdr3_length: 16; j_call: TRBJ2-2; d_call: TRBD1; clone_size: few; v_call: TRBV6-1; cdr3_nt: TGTGCCAGCAGGCGAACAGGGGGCTTTTCCACCGGGGAGCTGTTTTTT; cdr3_aa: CASRRTGGFSTGELFF
cdr3_length: 16; j_call: TRBJ2-3; d_call: TRBD2; clone_size: many; v_call: TRBV4-1; cdr3_nt: TGCGCCAGCAGCCAACCACTAGCGGGAGGAACCATTACGCAGTATTTT; cdr3_aa: CASSQPLAGGTITQYF
cdr3_length: 19; j_call: TRBJ2-2; d_call: TRBD2; clone_size: many; v_call: TRBV5-1; cdr3_nt: TGCGCCAGCAGCTTTATCGTACTAGCGGGAGGGCCGCACACCGGGGAGCTGTTTTTT; cdr3_aa: CASSFIVLAGGPHTGELFF
cdr3_length: 14; j_call: TRBJ1-2; d_call: .; clone_size: many; v_call: TRBV12-3/TRBV12-4; cdr3_nt: TGTGCCAGCAGTTTCAGGACGCTAGGGGAGGGCTACACCTTC; cdr3_aa: CASSFRTLGEGYTF
cdr3_length: 16; j_call: TRBJ2-1; d_call: TRBD2; clone_size: many; v_call: TRBV6-5; cdr3_nt: TGTGCCAGCAGTTATGACCGGGAGGGCTCCTACAATGAGCAGTTCTTC; cdr3_aa: CASSYDREGSYNEQFF
cdr3_length: 15; j_call: TRBJ2-7; d_call: .; clone_size: many; v_call: TRBV6-1; cdr3_nt: TGTGCCAGCAGTGAAGCAGGTCAGGTCCCCTACGAGCAGTACTTC; cdr3_aa: CASSEAGQVPYEQYF
cdr3_length: 16; j_call: TRBJ2-3; d_call: TRBD1; clone_size: many; v_call: TRBV5-1; cdr3_nt: TGCGCCAGCAGCTCGGGTCGGGACAGTGGCACAGATACGCAGTATTTT; cdr3_aa: CASSSGRDSGTDTQYF
cdr3_length: 16; j_call: TRBJ1-6; d_call: .; clone_size: many; v_call: TRBV4-3; cdr3_nt: TGCGCCAGCAGCCAAGCAGTACAGGAGCTTAATTCACCCCTCCACTTT; cdr3_aa: CASSQAVQELNSPLHF
cdr3_length: 13; j_call: TRBJ1-1; d_call: .; clone_size: many; v_call: TRBV5-1; cdr3_nt: TGCGCCAGCAGCCGCGGTTCGGGCGGTGAAGCTTTCTTT; cdr3_aa: CASSRGSGGEAFF
cdr3_length: 18; j_call: TRBJ2-7; d_call: TRBD2; clone_size: .; v_call: TRBV30; cdr3_nt: TGTGCCTGGAGTGTACTCTTCCTTAGCGGGCCAGACCCCTACGAGCAGTACTTC; cdr3_aa: CAWSVLFLSGPDPYEQYF
cdr3_length: 17; j_call: TRBJ2-1; d_call: TRBD2; clone_size: few; v_call: TRBV18; cdr3_nt: TGTGCCAGCTCACCTCGAGGACTAGCGGGAGTAACCAATGAGCAGTTCTTC; cdr3_aa: CASSPRGLAGVTNEQFF
cdr3_length: 16; j_call: TRBJ2-3; d_call: .; clone_size: many; v_call: TRBV7-2; cdr3_nt: TGTGCCAGCAGCTTAAACCCCCGGCTTAGCACAGATACGCAGTATTTT; cdr3_aa: CASSLNPRLSTDTQYF
cdr3_length: 13; j_call: TRBJ2-1; d_call: .; clone_size: many; v_call: TRBV25-1; cdr3_nt: TGTGCCAGCAGACCCGGCTGGGGCGTTGAGCAGTTCTTC; cdr3_aa: CASRPGWGVEQFF
cdr3_length: 13; j_call: TRBJ1-3; d_call: .; clone_size: many; v_call: TRBV20-1; cdr3_nt: TGCAGTGCTTCTGGTCGGTCCGGAAACACCATATATTTT; cdr3_aa: CSASGRSGNTIYF
cdr3_length: 16; j_call: TRBJ2-3; d_call: TRBD2; clone_size: many; v_call: TRBV20-1; cdr3_nt: TGCAGTGCTAGAGTGGGTGGGGCGGGAGTCCCAGATACGCAGTATTTT; cdr3_aa: CSARVGGAGVPDTQYF
cdr3_length: 15; j_call: TRBJ1-1; d_call: .; clone_size: many; v_call: TRBV9; cdr3_nt: TGTGCCAGCAGCCCCCGATCGACAGAAGGCACTGAAGCTTTCTTT; cdr3_aa: CASSPRSTEGTEAFF
cdr3_length: 17; j_call: TRBJ2-3; d_call: .; clone_size: many; v_call: TRBV20-1; cdr3_nt: TGCAGTGCTAGAGCGGGAGTGAGATGGGCTAGCACAGATACGCAGTATTTT; cdr3_aa: CSARAGVRWASTDTQYF
cdr3_length: 13; j_call: TRBJ1-5; d_call: .; clone_size: many; v_call: TRBV28; cdr3_nt: TGTGCCAGCCGCACTGATGTGGGTCAGCCCCAGCATTTT; cdr3_aa: CASRTDVGQPQHF
cdr3_length: 16; j_call: TRBJ1-5; d_call: .; clone_size: few; v_call: TRBV5-1; cdr3_nt: TGCGCCAGCAGCTTGGCCGGCCAGGGGTCGGGGCAGCCCCAGCATTTT; cdr3_aa: CASSLAGQGSGQPQHF
cdr3_length: 15; j_call: TRBJ1-6; d_call: .; clone_size: .; v_call: TRBV28; cdr3_nt: TGTGCCAGCAGTATCCCGAGGGGCGGAAATTCACCCCTCCACTTT; cdr3_aa: CASSIPRGGNSPLHF
cdr3_length: 16; j_call: TRBJ2-1; d_call: TRBD1; clone_size: .; v_call: TRBV7-9; cdr3_nt: TGTGCCAGCAGCCCCGGGACAGGGATATTTTACAATGACCAGTTCTTC; cdr3_aa: CASSPGTGIFYNDQFF
cdr3_length: 15; j_call: TRBJ2-3; d_call: TRBD1; clone_size: many; v_call: TRBV11-2; cdr3_nt: TGTGCCAGCAGCTTAGGGACAGGGGCCACAGATACGCAGTATTTT; cdr3_aa: CASSLGTGATDTQYF
cdr3_length: 16; j_call: TRBJ2-7; d_call: .; clone_size: many; v_call: TRBV5-6; cdr3_nt: TGTGCCAGCAGCCCCAACATCTCGCGGGCCTCCTACGAGCAGTACTTC; cdr3_aa: CASSPNISRASYEQYF
cdr3_length: 15; j_call: TRBJ2-5; d_call: TRBD2; clone_size: many; v_call: TRBV20-1; cdr3_nt: TGCAGTGCTAGAGATCTAGCGGGTCCGCCAGAGACCCAGTACTTC; cdr3_aa: CSARDLAGPPETQYF
cdr3_length: 13; j_call: TRBJ2-6; d_call: .; clone_size: many; v_call: TRBV12-3/TRBV12-4; cdr3_nt: TGTGCCAGCAGACAGTCTGGGGCCAACGTCCTGACTTTC; cdr3_aa: CASRQSGANVLTF
cdr3_length: 14; j_call: TRBJ2-3; d_call: TRBD1; clone_size: many; v_call: TRBV7-2; cdr3_nt: TGTGCCAGCAGCCCTCAGGGGGCTACAGATACGCAGTATTTT; cdr3_aa: CASSPQGATDTQYF
cdr3_length: 13; j_call: TRBJ2-5; d_call: .; clone_size: .; v_call: TRBV18; cdr3_nt: TGTGCCAGCTCACCCATAATAGGAGAGACCCAGTACTTC; cdr3_aa: CASSPIIGETQYF
cdr3_length: 14; j_call: TRBJ2-7; d_call: .; clone_size: many; v_call: TRBV29-1; cdr3_nt: TGCAGCGTTGAAGACAGGGGACTTTCCTACGAGCAGTACTTC; cdr3_aa: CSVEDRGLSYEQYF
cdr3_length: 15; j_call: TRBJ2-7; d_call: .; clone_size: .; v_call: TRBV19; cdr3_nt: TGTGCCAGTAGTATCTACGGGGCCTCCTCCTACGAGCAGTACTTC; cdr3_aa: CASSIYGASSYEQYF
cdr3_length: 16; j_call: TRBJ1-4; d_call: .; clone_size: .; v_call: TRBV20-1; cdr3_nt: TGCAGTGCTAGAGATGGGGGCAGATCAACTAATGAAAAACTGTTTTTT; cdr3_aa: CSARDGGRSTNEKLFF
cdr3_length: 16; j_call: TRBJ1-2; d_call: .; clone_size: many; v_call: TRBV27; cdr3_nt: TGTGCCAGCAGTTTATCGTCTATAGGGTCTATCTATGGCTACACCTTC; cdr3_aa: CASSLSSIGSIYGYTF
cdr3_length: 14; j_call: TRBJ1-1; d_call: .; clone_size: many; v_call: TRBV15; cdr3_nt: TGTGCCACCAGCAGAGACAGGGGGAACACTGAAGCTTTCTTT; cdr3_aa: CATSRDRGNTEAFF
cdr3_length: 13; j_call: TRBJ2-1; d_call: .; clone_size: many; v_call: TRBV13; cdr3_nt: TGTGCCAGCAGCGCGAACAGTTACAATGAGCAGTTCTTC; cdr3_aa: CASSANSYNEQFF
cdr3_length: 14; j_call: TRBJ2-5; d_call: .; clone_size: .; v_call: TRBV29-1; cdr3_nt: TGCAGCGTGTTCCCGACAGGTAACCAAGAGACCCAGTACTTC; cdr3_aa: CSVFPTGNQETQYF
cdr3_length: 15; j_call: TRBJ2-7; d_call: .; clone_size: .; v_call: TRBV2; cdr3_nt: TGTGCCAGCAGCCCCTCCCGGGCAGGGTCGCACGAGCAGTACTTC; cdr3_aa: CASSPSRAGSHEQYF
cdr3_length: 15; j_call: TRBJ2-2; d_call: TRBD1; clone_size: many; v_call: TRBV12-3/TRBV12-4; cdr3_nt: TGTGCCAGCAGGCCGACAGGGGGATTCACCGGGGAGCTGTTTTTT; cdr3_aa: CASRPTGGFTGELFF
cdr3_length: 12; j_call: TRBJ1-6; d_call: .; clone_size: many; v_call: TRBV7-6; cdr3_nt: TGTGCCAGCAGCTCGTATAATTCACCCCTCCACTTT; cdr3_aa: CASSSYNSPLHF
cdr3_length: 14; j_call: TRBJ2-1; d_call: .; clone_size: many; v_call: TRBV30; cdr3_nt: TGTGCCTGGAATCGGACCCCCTCCTACAATGAGCAGTTCTTC; cdr3_aa: CAWNRTPSYNEQFF
cdr3_length: 10; j_call: TRBJ2-2; d_call: .; clone_size: many; v_call: TRBV6-5; cdr3_nt: TGTGCCAGCGGACCCGGGGAGCTGTTTTTT; cdr3_aa: CASGPGELFF
cdr3_length: 13; j_call: TRBJ2-7; d_call: .; clone_size: many; v_call: TRBV5-1; cdr3_nt: TGCGCCAGCAGCTTGTTGGAGAGCTACGAGCAGTACTTC; cdr3_aa: CASSLLESYEQYF
cdr3_length: 14; j_call: TRBJ2-3; d_call: TRBD2; clone_size: many; v_call: TRBV28; cdr3_nt: TGTGCCAGCAGTAGCGGGAGACGCGCAGATACGCAGTATTTT; cdr3_aa: CASSSGRRADTQYF
cdr3_length: 18; j_call: TRBJ1-1; d_call: TRBD1; clone_size: many; v_call: TRBV27; cdr3_nt: TGTGCCAGCAGTACCTCGGGATGGGACAGGGGGGTCGACACTGAAGCTTTCTTT; cdr3_aa: CASSTSGWDRGVDTEAFF
cdr3_length: 15; j_call: TRBJ1-2; d_call: TRBD1; clone_size: many; v_call: TRBV7-9; cdr3_nt: TGTGCCAGCAGCACACAGCGGACAGGGACTGATGGCTACACCTTC; cdr3_aa: CASSTQRTGTDGYTF
cdr3_length: 15; j_call: TRBJ1-2; d_call: .; clone_size: many; v_call: TRBV6-2/TRBV6-3; cdr3_nt: TGTGCCAGCAGTCGACCCGGGACGACAAACTATGGCTACACCTTC; cdr3_aa: CASSRPGTTNYGYTF
cdr3_length: 14; j_call: TRBJ1-5; d_call: .; clone_size: .; v_call: TRBV4-1; cdr3_nt: TGCGCCAGCAGCTGGGACACTTCGGGTCAGCCCCAGCATTTT; cdr3_aa: CASSWDTSGQPQHF
cdr3_length: 14; j_call: TRBJ1-5; d_call: .; clone_size: many; v_call: TRBV24-1; cdr3_nt: TGTGCCACCAGTGACCCAGGCCTCAATCAGCCCCAGCATTTT; cdr3_aa: CATSDPGLNQPQHF
cdr3_length: 15; j_call: TRBJ2-3; d_call: TRBD2; clone_size: many; v_call: TRBV10-3; cdr3_nt: TGTGCCATCAGTGAGGGACTAGAAGCAGCTGATACGCAGTATTTT; cdr3_aa: CAISEGLEAADTQYF
cdr3_length: 13; j_call: TRBJ2-2; d_call: .; clone_size: many; v_call: TRBV12-3/TRBV12-4; cdr3_nt: TGTGCCAGCAGTCTATACAACACCGGGGAGCTGTTTTTT; cdr3_aa: CASSLYNTGELFF
cdr3_length: 15; j_call: TRBJ2-5; d_call: TRBD2; clone_size: many; v_call: TRBV5-1; cdr3_nt: TGCGCCAGCAGCTCGACTAGCGGGATCAGGGAGACCCAGTACTTC; cdr3_aa: CASSSTSGIRETQYF
cdr3_length: 17; j_call: TRBJ2-1; d_call: TRBD2; clone_size: many; v_call: TRBV7-9; cdr3_nt: TGTGCCAGCAGCCCAAGGGGTAGCGGGAGTACCTACAATGAGCAGTTCTTC; cdr3_aa: CASSPRGSGSTYNEQFF
cdr3_length: 15; j_call: TRBJ2-3; d_call: .; clone_size: .; v_call: TRBV9; cdr3_nt: TGTGCCAGCAGCGTAGGGGACGGGAGCACAGATACGCAGTATTTT; cdr3_aa: CASSVGDGSTDTQYF
cdr3_length: 14; j_call: TRBJ2-1; d_call: TRBD1; clone_size: few; v_call: TRBV6-1; cdr3_nt: TGTGCCAGCAGCCCGCTGGACAGGAACAATGAGCAGTTCTTC; cdr3_aa: CASSPLDRNNEQFF
cdr3_length: 17; j_call: TRBJ2-2; d_call: TRBD2; clone_size: many; v_call: TRBV29-1; cdr3_nt: TGCAGCGTTGGGGGGACTAGCGGGAGTTCGAACACCGGGGAGCTGTTTTTT; cdr3_aa: CSVGGTSGSSNTGELFF